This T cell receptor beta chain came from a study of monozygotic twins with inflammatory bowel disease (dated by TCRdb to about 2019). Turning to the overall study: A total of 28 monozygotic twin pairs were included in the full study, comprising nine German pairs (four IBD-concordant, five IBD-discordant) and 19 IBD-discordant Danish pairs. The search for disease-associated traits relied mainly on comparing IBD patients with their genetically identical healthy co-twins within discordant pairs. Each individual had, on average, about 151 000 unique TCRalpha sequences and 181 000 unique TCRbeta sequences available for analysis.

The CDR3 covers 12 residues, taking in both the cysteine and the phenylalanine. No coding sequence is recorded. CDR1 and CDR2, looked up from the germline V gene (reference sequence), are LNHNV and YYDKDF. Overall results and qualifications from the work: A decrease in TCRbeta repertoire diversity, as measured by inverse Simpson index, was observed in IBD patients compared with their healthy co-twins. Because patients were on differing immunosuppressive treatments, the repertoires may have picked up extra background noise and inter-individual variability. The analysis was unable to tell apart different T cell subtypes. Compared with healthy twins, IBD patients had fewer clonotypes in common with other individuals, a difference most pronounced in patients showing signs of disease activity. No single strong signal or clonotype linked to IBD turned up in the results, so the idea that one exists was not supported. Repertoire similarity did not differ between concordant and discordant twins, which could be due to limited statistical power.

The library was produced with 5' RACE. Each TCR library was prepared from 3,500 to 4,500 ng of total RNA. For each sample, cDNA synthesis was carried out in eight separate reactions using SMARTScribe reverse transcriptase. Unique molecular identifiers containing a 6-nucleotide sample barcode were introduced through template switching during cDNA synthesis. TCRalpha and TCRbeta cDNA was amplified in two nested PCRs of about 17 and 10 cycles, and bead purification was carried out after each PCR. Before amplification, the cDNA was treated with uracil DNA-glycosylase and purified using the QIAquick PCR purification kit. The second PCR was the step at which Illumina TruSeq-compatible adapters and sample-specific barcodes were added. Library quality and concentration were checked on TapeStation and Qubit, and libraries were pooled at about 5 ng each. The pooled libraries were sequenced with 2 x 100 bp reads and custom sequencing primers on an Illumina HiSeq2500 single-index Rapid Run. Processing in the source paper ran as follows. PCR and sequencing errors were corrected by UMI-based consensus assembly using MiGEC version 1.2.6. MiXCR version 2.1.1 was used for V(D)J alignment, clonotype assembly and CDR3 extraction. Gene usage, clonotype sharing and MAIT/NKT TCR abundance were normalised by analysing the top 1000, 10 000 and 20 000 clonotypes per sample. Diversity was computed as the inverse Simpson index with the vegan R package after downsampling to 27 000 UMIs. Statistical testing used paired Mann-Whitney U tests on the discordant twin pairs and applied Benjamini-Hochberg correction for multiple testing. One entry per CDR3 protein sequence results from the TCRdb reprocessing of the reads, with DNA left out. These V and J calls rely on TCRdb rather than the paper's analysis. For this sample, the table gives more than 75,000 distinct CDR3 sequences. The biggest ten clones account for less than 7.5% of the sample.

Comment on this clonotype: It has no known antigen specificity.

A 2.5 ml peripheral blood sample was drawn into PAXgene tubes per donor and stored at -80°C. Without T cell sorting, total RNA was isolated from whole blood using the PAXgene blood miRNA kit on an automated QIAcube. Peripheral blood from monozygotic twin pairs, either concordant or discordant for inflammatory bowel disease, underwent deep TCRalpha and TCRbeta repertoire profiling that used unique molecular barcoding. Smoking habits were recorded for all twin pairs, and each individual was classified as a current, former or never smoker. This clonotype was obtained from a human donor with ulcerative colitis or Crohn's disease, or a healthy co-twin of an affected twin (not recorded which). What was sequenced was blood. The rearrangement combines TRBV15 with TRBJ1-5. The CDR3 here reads CATSRQDQPQHF.